One sample yielded the 26 T cell receptor beta chains listed below, sequenced in a study of cytomegalovirus exposure and HLA in healthy donors. Method: immunoSEQ multiplex PCR; TCRdb's copy keeps in-frame clones and lacks some. The sample records some 130,000 clones, approximately 82% being singletons. Source material: PBMCs. Source of these receptors: a man aged 25 to 45 in good health and CMV-seropositive.

The chain recombines TRBV16 with TRBJ2-7; 8 nucleotides match TRBD2. Germline V gene data show CDR1 as KGHSY and CDR2 as FQNENV. V lost 3 bases and J lost 3; bases outside the gene matches: 7. The CDR3 runs 15 residues. The CDR3: CASSHSGTLGYEQYF. The CDR3 DNA reads TGTGCCAGCAGCCATAGCGGGACGTTGGGCTACGAGCAGTACTTC.

The genes are TRBV7-9 and TRBJ2-2; possibly TRBD1 for D (6 bases). CDR1 is SEHNR, CDR2 FQNEAQ, per germline (reference sequence). The CDR3 has 19 residues. The germline V and J ends were trimmed by 3 bases and 1 base, with 21 bases remaining between them. CDR3 DNA: TGTGCCAGCAGCTTCCTGAATTACGGGACAAACCTGAACACCGGGGAGCTGTTTTTT. It codes for CASSFLNYGTNLNTGELFF.

This chain links TRBV7-9 with TRBJ2-1, with 13 bases matching TRBD2. Germline CDR1 reads SEHNR; CDR2 reads FQNEAQ (reference sequence). This CDR3 region has 16 residues. V was pared by 6 bases and J by 8 bases, with 10 bases of the junction left unmatched. The CDR3 reads CASRSDPGLAGYEQFF. For the CDR3, the DNA is TGTGCCAGCAGATCTGACCCGGGACTAGCGGGATATGAGCAGTTCTTC.

The chain has TRBV10-2 and TRBJ1-6, with D unresolved. This CDR3 is built from 14 residues. The V gene's germline CDR1 is WSHSY and CDR2 SAAADI. Trimming removed 2 bases at V and 6 bases at J, with 8 bases between. Written as DNA, the CDR3 is TGCGCCAGCAGTGAGGCAGGTTCTAATTCACCCCTCCACTTT. This translates into CASSEAGSNSPLHF.

J is TRBJ1-1 and V is TRBV6-1; D unresolved. CDR1 MNHNS and CDR2 SASEGT come from the germline V gene. V was pared by 4 bases and J by 4 bases, with 13 bases between. The CDR3 loop spans 14 amino acids. For the CDR3, the DNA is TGTGCCAGCAGTGTCGTCCCGGAGGGCACTGAAGCTTTCTTT. Protein product: CASSVVPEGTEAFF.

The V gene is TRBV28, the J gene TRBJ2-7; the match to TRBD1 covers 7 bases. The CDR3 spans 14 residues. In germline, CDR1 is MDHEN, CDR2 SYDVKM. J gave up 6 bases and V 3 bases, and 8 bases lay outside the gene matches. CDR3 sequence reads: CASSLMRGHTEQYF. The CDR3 nucleotides are TGTGCCAGCAGTTTGATGAGGGGGCATACCGAGCAGTACTTC.

This chain links TRBV29-1 with TRBJ2-7; weak D call: TRBD2 (6 bases). V was trimmed by 6 bases and J by 3 bases, leaving 12 bases between them. The CDR3 is 12 amino acids. The germline CDR1 and CDR2 sequences are SQVTM and ANQGSEA. The CDR3, as DNA: TGCAGCGTACGGGGGAGCGGCTACGAGCAGTACTTC. The encoded protein is CSVRGSGYEQYF.

This clone was observed a few times. The J gene is TRBJ2-7, the V gene TRBV5-6; 10 bases match TRBD2. Germline-derived CDR1 and CDR2 are SGHDT and YYEEEE. The J segment lost 5 bases and the V segment lost 6 bases, leaving 8 bases of the junction unmatched. The CDR3 consists of 14 residues. CDR3 protein: CASTFGLAVHEQYF. DNA for the CDR3: TGTGCCAGCACCTTTGGACTAGCGGTTCACGAGCAGTACTTC. Full variable domain (rest looked up from reference TRBV5-6 and TRBJ2-7): DAGVTQSPTHLIKTRGQQVTLRCSPKSGHDTVSWYQQALGQGPQFIFQYYEEEERQRGNFPDRFSGHQFPNYSSELNVNALLLGDSALYLCASTFGLAVHEQYFGPGTRLTVT.

This rearrangement joins TRBV2 to TRBJ1-1; 7 nucleotides line up with TRBD1. The V gene end was trimmed by 7 bases and the J gene end by 0 bases; junction bases not matched to a gene: 5. This CDR3 is 14 amino acids long. Germline values: CDR1 SNHLY, CDR2 FYNNEI. In nucleotides, the CDR3 is TGTGCCAGCATGGCGGGACAGTTGAACACTGAAGCTTTCTTT. Protein product: CASMAGQLNTEAFF.

The table lists this clone with a few counts. This rearrangement joins TRBV5-5 to TRBJ2-7; the D gene is possibly TRBD1 (5 bases). The CDR3 consists of 12 residues. Germline CDR1 and CDR2: SGHKS and YYEKEE (reference sequence). Deletions cut 4 bases from V and 4 bases from J, with 9 bases between. The CDR3 sequence: CASSVAGYEQYF. For the CDR3, the DNA is TGTGCCAGCAGCGTCGCAGGGTACGAGCAGTACTTC.

The chain joins TRBV4-2 to TRBJ2-4; 9 positions match TRBD1. Germline V gene data show CDR1 as LGHNA and CDR2 as YNFKEQ. CDR3 length equals 16 residues. V was clipped by 0 bases and J by 9 bases; unmatched bases: 9. The CDR3 DNA follows: TGTGCCAGCAGCCAAGATAGAGGACAGGGGAGATCCATTCAGTACTTC. Amino acid sequence: CASSQDRGQGRSIQYF.

The chain carries TRBV5-1 and TRBJ2-5; 9 bases line up with TRBD1. Germline trimming cut 4 bases from V and 2 bases from J; bases unmatched to any gene: 9. This CDR3 region has 16 residues. The germline CDR1 and CDR2 sequences are SGHRS and YFSETQ. CDR3: CASSTADRGGQETQYF. Here the CDR3 DNA reads TGCGCCAGCAGCACCGCCGACAGGGGGGGTCAAGAGACCCAGTACTTC.

V gene TRBV28 combines with J gene TRBJ2-7; D may be TRBD2 (5 bases). CDR1 is MDHEN, CDR2 SYDVKM, per germline. This CDR3 region has 14 residues. V shed 3 bases and J shed 5 bases, with 14 bases lying between them. CDR3 in amino acids: CASSLSSNENEQYF. CDR3 nucleotide sequence: TGTGCCAGCAGTTTGTCTAGCAATGAAAACGAGCAGTACTTC.

The rearrangement links TRBV11-2 to TRBJ2-1, with TRBD2 identical over 11 bases. There are 14 residues in the CDR3. Trimming took 4 bases from V and 9 from J; bases not matched to a gene: 5. Germline CDR1 is SGHAT and CDR2 is FQNNGV. The CDR3 region is CASSWGLAGGEQFF. DNA for the CDR3: TGTGCCAGCAGCTGGGGGCTAGCGGGAGGTGAGCAGTTCTTC.

This clone came up a few times. The V and J genes are TRBV2 and TRBJ1-5; D uncertain. With 7 bases removed from V and 3 bases from J, the gap between germline ends came to 10 bases. The CDR3 consists of 13 residues. Germline CDR1 is SNHLY and CDR2 is FYNNEI. Here the CDR3 DNA reads TGTGCCAGCATGGGAGAAATCAATCAGCCCCAGCATTTT. Protein sequence: CASMGEINQPQHF.

This sequence joins TRBV18 and TRBJ2-5; 12 bases line up with TRBD2. CDR3 size: 16 residues. J was trimmed by 5 bases and V by 3 bases; bases with no gene match: 7. From germline, CDR1 is KGHSH and CDR2 LQKENI. The CDR3 DNA reads as TGTGCCAGCTCACCCTCTAGCGGGGGGGCCCCGGAGACCCAGTACTTC. Its translation: CASSPSSGGAPETQYF.

The rearrangement joins TRBV4-2 to TRBJ1-1, with 9 bases that match TRBD1. Germline V gene data show CDR1 as LGHNA and CDR2 as YNFKEQ. The CDR3 loop spans 13 amino acids. With V trimmed by 0 bases and J by 7 bases, 0 bases remained unmatched. The CDR3 sequence is CASSQEDRGEAFF. The CDR3 region has the DNA TGTGCCAGCAGCCAAGAGGACAGGGGTGAAGCTTTCTTT.

The sample holds one count of this clone. The chain is built from TRBV30 and TRBJ2-7; TRBD1 might be the D (6 bases). Per germline, CDR1 GTSNPN and CDR2 SVGIG (reference sequence). The CDR3 totals 14 residues. The V gene lost 3 bases and the J gene lost 0 bases, with 12 bases spanning the gap. The CDR3, as DNA: TGTGCCTGGAGGGGCCAGGGGTCCTCCTACGAGCAGTACTTC. Its protein product is CAWRGQGSSYEQYF. Variable domain in full (rest from reference TRBV30 and TRBJ2-7): SQTIHQWPATLVQPVGSPLSLECTVEGTSNPNLYWYRQAAGRGLQLLFYSVGIGQISSEVPQNLSASRPQDRQFILSSKKLLLSDSGFYLCAWRGQGSSYEQYFGPGTRLTVT.

In its sample, this clone was seen once. The chain recombines TRBV27 with TRBJ1-1, with D perhaps TRBD1 (5 bases). The V and J ends lost 2 bases and 7 bases respectively, with 20 bases between them. Germline V lookup: CDR1 MNHEY, CDR2 SMNVEV (reference sequence). The CDR3 sequence is 16 residues long. The CDR3 coding sequence is TGTGCCAGCAGTTTACGATCGGACACGGTCGATAATGAAGCTTTCTTT. It encodes CASSLRSDTVDNEAFF.

The V gene is TRBV10-3, the J gene TRBJ2-1; 9 bases are shared with TRBD1. Looked up from germline, CDR1 is ENHRY and CDR2 is SYGVKD. The trim removed 6 bases at V and 8 bases at J, leaving 8 bases unmatched. The CDR3 runs to 14 residues. The CDR3 protein is CAISRDRALDEQFF. In DNA form, the CDR3 reads TGTGCCATCAGCCGGGACAGGGCTTTGGATGAGCAGTTCTTC.

V and J are TRBV27 and TRBJ2-3; TRBD2 matches at 9 bases. This CDR3 is built from 16 residues. V was clipped by 5 bases and J by 3 bases; unmatched bases: 9. Looked up from germline, CDR1 is MNHEY and CDR2 is SMNVEV (reference sequence). The CDR3 sequence is CASSGGSGRFTDTQYF. CDR3 coding DNA: TGTGCCAGCAGTGGGGGTAGCGGGAGATTTACAGATACGCAGTATTTT.

The chain joins TRBV19 to TRBJ1-5, with TRBD1 matching 7 bases. Germline CDR1 is LNHDA and CDR2 is SQIVND (reference sequence). There are 14 residues in the CDR3. V was pared by 6 bases and J by 4 bases, with 6 bases of the junction left unmatched. CDR3 coding DNA: TGTGCCAGTAGACACGCGACAGGGAATCAGCCCCAGCATTTT. Encoded protein: CASRHATGNQPQHF. The variable domain in full, with the rest retrieved from reference TRBV19 and TRBJ1-5, is DGGITQSPKYLFRKEGQNVTLSCEQNLNHDAMYWYRQDPGQGLRLIYYSQIVNDFQKGDIAEGYSVSREKKESFPLTVTSAQKNPTAFYLCASRHATGNQPQHFGDGTRLSIL.

The chain carries TRBV7-2 and TRBJ1-2; D remains ambiguous. Germline lookup yields CDR1 SGHTA and CDR2 FQGNSA. The germline V and J ends were trimmed by 5 bases and 2 bases, with 21 bases remaining between them. CDR3 size: 17 residues. CDR3 loop: CASSPRTYLSANYGYTF. CDR3 nucleotide sequence: TGTGCCAGCAGCCCTCGGACTTACCTCTCGGCCAACTATGGCTACACCTTC.

This chain connects TRBV30 to TRBJ2-7, with 9 bases that match TRBD2. Trimming removed 1 base from V and 3 bases from J; junction bases left unmatched: 13. CDR1 GTSNPN and CDR2 SVGIG come from the germline V gene (reference sequence). The length of the CDR3 is 17 residues. CDR3: CAWSGLEGSGGLYEQYF. CDR3 sequence (DNA): TGTGCCTGGAGTGGGTTAGAGGGTAGCGGGGGACTCTACGAGCAGTACTTC.

This clone was counted a single time. The gene calls are TRBV6-6 and TRBJ2-1; D unresolved. The germline V gene has CDR1 MNHNY and CDR2 SVGAGI (reference sequence). There are 11 residues in the CDR3. Trimming took off 7 bases at V and 8 bases at J, with 9 bases between the two ends. CDR3 amino acids: CASKVRDEQFF. The CDR3 coding sequence is TGTGCCAGCAAAGTTCGCGATGAGCAGTTCTTC.

The CDR3: CASSPSSGNTIYF. Here the CDR3 DNA reads TGCGCCAGCAGCCCCTCTTCTGGAAACACCATATATTTT. This chain uses TRBV5-1 with TRBJ1-3; D is unresolved. The CDR3 sequence is 13 residues long. Germline-derived CDR1 and CDR2 are SGHRS and YFSETQ. The ends were cut back, 4 bases at V and 1 base at J, with 6 bases in the middle.